The 30 T cell receptor beta chains below come from one sample, sequenced in a study of shared clonotypes between healthy human individuals. Here immunoSEQ multiplex PCR was the method, and the copy in TCRdb shows in-frame clones only, minus some. The sample comprises more than 2 million clones, about 95% of which are singletons, and 0.85% to 1.3% rests with the top ten. CD45RO-negative CD8 cells positively selected for CCR7 made up the naive population, which excluded terminally differentiated effector memory CD45RA+ cells. Sequenced: naive CD8+ T cells sorted from blood. The receptors were gathered from a man younger than 35 in good health.

For this clone: Distinct nucleotide sequences in the sample also encode this CDR3. V and J are TRBV5-1 and TRBJ2-1, with 9 bases fitting TRBD1. The CDR3 contains 13 residues. From germline, CDR1 is SGHRS and CDR2 YFSETQ. The V gene end was trimmed by 3 bases and the J gene end by 6 bases; junction bases not matched to a gene: 1. CDR3 coding DNA: TGCGCCAGCAGCTGGACAGGGGCCAATGAGCAGTTCTTC. Its protein product is CASSWTGANEQFF.

In its sample, this clone was seen once. This chain connects TRBV11-2 to TRBJ2-5; 7 nucleotides line up with TRBD1. V trimming: 6 bases; J trimming: 0 bases; junction bases outside the gene matches: 7. Germline CDR1 is SGHAT and CDR2 is FQNNGV. The CDR3 consists of 15 residues. Here the CDR3 DNA reads TGTGCCAGCAGGGACCTACAGGGGTACCAAGAGACCCAGTACTTC. It translates to CASRDLQGYQETQYF.

The gene calls are TRBV28 and TRBJ1-3; D is uncertain. The germline CDR1 and CDR2 sequences are MDHEN and SYDVKM. The CDR3 is 13 residues long. V gave up 3 bases and J gave up 8 bases, with 11 bases separating them. CDR3 sequence (DNA): TGTGCCAGCAGTTTCCGCTCCGGGGACACCATATATTTT. Translation gives CASSFRSGDTIYF. Full variable domain (remainder filled in from reference TRBV28 and TRBJ1-3): DVKVTQSSRYLVKRTGEKVFLECVQDMDHENMFWYRQDPGLGLRLIYFSYDVKMKEKGDIPEGYSVSREKKERFSLILESASTNQTSMYLCASSFRSGDTIYFGEGSWLTVV.

V usage is TRBV5-1 and J usage is TRBJ2-7; a weak D match, TRBD2 (6 bases). Germline values: CDR1 SGHRS, CDR2 YFSETQ. The CDR3 totals 14 residues. Deletions cut 7 bases from V and 5 bases from J, with 19 bases between. CDR3 in amino acids: CASRNQGLFDEQYF. CDR3 DNA sequence: TGCGCCAGCCGTAACCAGGGACTCTTTGACGAGCAGTACTTC.

J is TRBJ2-6 and V is TRBV5-1; D gene ambiguous. Germline V gives CDR1 SGHRS, CDR2 YFSETQ. The CDR3 runs to 15 residues. With 3 bases removed from V and 4 bases from J, the gap between germline ends came to 11 bases. The CDR3 loop reads CASSSLPSGANVLTF. In DNA, the CDR3 is TGCGCCAGCAGCTCCCTGCCCTCCGGGGCCAACGTCCTGACTTTC. Complete variable domain (other parts from reference TRBV5-1 and TRBJ2-6): KAGVTQTPRYLIKTRGQQVTLSCSPISGHRSVSWYQQTPGQGLQFLFEYFSETQRNKGNFPGRFSGRQFSNSRSEMNVSTLELGDSALYLCASSSLPSGANVLTFGAGSRLTVL.

The chain has TRBV6-6 and TRBJ2-7, with D perhaps given as TRBD1 or TRBD2 (5 bases each). V dropped 3 bases and J dropped 0 bases, with 9 bases sitting between them. Per germline, CDR1 MNHNY and CDR2 SVGAGI (reference sequence). The CDR3 is 14 amino acids. The CDR3 region is CASSYAGASYEQYF. The DNA for the CDR3 is TGTGCCAGCAGTTATGCCGGGGCCTCCTACGAGCAGTACTTC.

The chain combines TRBV27 with TRBJ2-4; 9 bases map to TRBD1. Germline V gene data show CDR1 as MNHEY and CDR2 as SMNVEV (reference sequence). The V segment lost 3 bases and the J segment 3 bases; nucleotides outside the gene matches: 6. The CDR3 has 16 amino acids. The CDR3 spells CASSFASDRGKNIQYF. The CDR3 DNA is TGTGCCAGCAGTTTCGCATCGGACAGGGGCAAAAACATTCAGTACTTC.

The CDR3 nucleotides read TGTGCCAGCAGTTACGTAGGGGGAAACGGCTACACCTTC. Amino acid sequence: CASSYVGGNGYTF. This chain joins TRBV6-5 and TRBJ1-2; D perhaps matches TRBD1 (6 bases). Germline lookup yields CDR1 MNHEY and CDR2 SVGAGI. This CDR3 region has 13 residues. Trimming shortened V by 2 bases and J by 8 bases, and 12 bases separated the two germline ends.

The V and J genes are TRBV15 and TRBJ1-2; perhaps TRBD1 as D (6 bases). CDR3 length equals 15 residues. The ends were cut back, 5 bases at V and 2 bases at J, with 15 bases in the middle. Germline loops: CDR1 LNHNV, CDR2 YYDKDF (reference sequence). Written as DNA, the CDR3 is TGTGCCACCAGCGCCGAGCGGGGGCTCAACTATGGCTACACCTTC. This translates into CATSAERGLNYGYTF.

This CDR3 is CSLRLAVYNEQFF. CDR3 in DNA: TGCAGCTTGAGACTAGCTGTGTACAATGAGCAGTTCTTC. The chain recombines TRBV29-1 with TRBJ2-1; 7 nucleotides agree with TRBD2. Germline values: CDR1 SQVTM, CDR2 ANQGSEA. With 8 bases clipped from V and 4 bases from J, the junction kept 8 bases outside the gene matches. CDR3 size: 13 residues.

The V call is TRBV11-2, the J call TRBJ1-4, with 11 bases matching TRBD1. The germline V gene has CDR1 SGHAT and CDR2 FQNNGV. Trimming took 4 bases from V and 7 from J; bases not matched to a gene: 5. The CDR3 extends over 15 amino acids. For the CDR3, the DNA is TGTGCCAGCAGCTCAACCGGGACAGGGGGTGAAAAACTGTTTTTT. This gives the protein CASSSTGTGGEKLFF.

The chain is built from TRBV18 and TRBJ2-7; tentative D call: TRBD2 (5 bases). This CDR3 comprises 14 residues. Trimming removed 1 base from V and 1 base from J, with 8 bases in between. Looked up from germline, CDR1 is KGHSH and CDR2 is LQKENI. CDR3: CASSPLGISYEQYF. The CDR3 DNA follows: TGTGCCAGCTCACCACTCGGGATATCCTACGAGCAGTACTTC.

The count of this clone is one. V and J are TRBV27 and TRBJ1-5; 8 bases fit TRBD1. The V and J ends lost 6 bases and 5 bases, in that order; junction bases with no gene match: 9. CDR3 length equals 15 residues. Germline V CDR1 and CDR2: MNHEY, SMNVEV (reference sequence). This CDR3 reads CASRQGGTGYQPQHF. CDR3 in DNA: TGTGCCAGCAGACAAGGCGGGACAGGTTATCAGCCCCAGCATTTT.

V and J are TRBV18 and TRBJ2-1; TRBD2 matches at 8 bases. The V gene's germline CDR1 is KGHSH and CDR2 LQKENI. V was pared by 0 bases and J by 5 bases, with 9 bases of the junction left unmatched. CDR3 length: 17 amino acids. The CDR3 nucleotides are TGTGCCAGCTCACCACCGGGGAGCGGGGGTTACCACAATGAGCAGTTCTTC. Translation gives CASSPPGSGGYHNEQFF.

This chain joins TRBV7-2 and TRBJ2-1, with D unresolved. Trimming stripped 5 bases from V and 6 bases from J, with 8 bases between. This CDR3 is built from 12 residues. Germline CDR1 and CDR2: SGHTA and FQGNSA. The CDR3 nucleotides read TGTGCCAGCAGCCCCTGGAGCAATGAGCAGTTCTTC. This gives the protein CASSPWSNEQFF.

The chain links TRBV11-2 to TRBJ2-7; 8 positions match TRBD1. This CDR3 spans 14 amino acids. Trimming removed 5 bases from V and 1 base from J; junction bases left unmatched: 4. Per the germline V gene, CDR1 is SGHAT and CDR2 is FQNNGV. CDR3 DNA sequence: TGTGCCAGCAGCGCGGACAGGGCGTCCTACGAGCAGTACTTC. Translation: CASSADRASYEQYF.

This clone was counted a single time. The chain uses TRBV4-3 and TRBJ2-1; TRBD2 matches at 11 bases. This CDR3 is built from 15 residues. From germline, CDR1 is LGHNA and CDR2 YSLEER. J was trimmed by 2 bases and V by 4 bases; bases with no gene match: 1. CDR3 in amino acids: CASSLTSGTYNEQFF. CDR3 nucleotides: TGCGCCAGCAGCCTGACTAGCGGGACCTACAATGAGCAGTTCTTC.

In the case of this clone: The identical CDR3 is also encoded by other nucleotide sequences in the sample. The chain joins TRBV7-9 to TRBJ2-7; no definite D call. CDR3 length: 12 amino acids. Per the germline V gene, CDR1 is SEHNR and CDR2 is FQNEAQ (reference sequence). Trimming took off 1 base at V and 4 bases at J, with 5 bases between the two ends. This chain's CDR3 is CASSLENYEQYF. Here the CDR3 DNA reads TGTGCCAGCAGCTTAGAGAATTACGAGCAGTACTTC.

This chain joins TRBV9 and TRBJ2-7; 7 bases map to TRBD2. The CDR3 is 16 amino acids. V dropped 0 bases and J dropped 1; count of bases not matched to a gene: 7. The germline CDR1 and CDR2 sequences are SGDLS and YYNGEE. The CDR3 spells CASSVVPPAGSYEQYF. In DNA, the CDR3 is TGTGCCAGCAGCGTAGTTCCCCCAGCGGGGTCCTACGAGCAGTACTTC.

The V call is TRBV5-8, the J call TRBJ2-1; the match to TRBD2 covers 9 bases. CDR3 length: 15 residues. J lost 6 bases, V lost 9 bases, and 13 bases had no gene match. Per the germline V gene, CDR1 is SGHTS and CDR2 is YDEGEE. The CDR3 bases are TGTGCCAATGCCCTCGCGGGGGGGGCCCTCAATGAGCAGTTCTTC. Translation: CANALAGGALNEQFF.

This chain connects TRBV4-1 to TRBJ2-5, with D unresolved. This CDR3 is built from 13 residues. V gave up 1 base and J gave up 4 bases, with 7 bases separating them. CDR1 is MGHRA, CDR2 YSYEKL, per germline. The CDR3 bases are TGCGCCAGCAGCCAAGCTCTTGGAGAGACCCAGTACTTC. It yields the protein CASSQALGETQYF.

The chain recombines TRBV29-1 with TRBJ1-1, with D possibly matching TRBD1 (5 bases). The CDR3 runs 13 residues. Germline V lookup: CDR1 SQVTM, CDR2 ANQGSEA. Trimming stripped 6 bases from V and 4 bases from J, with 15 bases between. The CDR3 spells CSVPVRGGTEAFF. The CDR3 DNA is TGCAGCGTCCCTGTGCGCGGGGGCACTGAAGCTTTCTTT.

The chain couples TRBV7-9 to TRBJ2-3; tentative D call: TRBD1 (5 bases). Trimming took 5 bases from V and 6 from J, leaving 21 bases between them. Germline CDR1 SEHNR, CDR2 FQNEAQ (reference sequence). The CDR3 extends over 16 amino acids. The CDR3 is CASSTETAPIRDTQYF. The CDR3 nucleotides read TGTGCCAGCAGCACCGAGACAGCCCCGATACGGGATACGCAGTATTTT.

This rearrangement joins TRBV11-2 to TRBJ2-7; D not certain. Trimming removed 5 bases from V and 9 bases from J, with 17 bases in between. The germline V gene has CDR1 SGHAT and CDR2 FQNNGV. The CDR3 spans 13 residues. Written as DNA, the CDR3 is TGTGCCAGCAGCAATGGCCATCTACGAGGGCAGTACTTC. This translates into CASSNGHLRGQYF.

Comments on this clone: The sample contains more than one DNA sequence encoding this CDR3. This chain's CDR3 is CASSQGTSYEQYF. The DNA of the CDR3 is TGCGCCAGCAGCCAAGGGACAAGCTACGAGCAGTACTTC. This chain connects TRBV4-3 to TRBJ2-7; D may be TRBD1 (5 bases). The length of the CDR3 is 13 residues. V dropped 1 base and J dropped 3 bases, with 7 bases sitting between them. Germline V gene lookup returns CDR1 LGHNA and CDR2 YSLEER.

The gene calls are TRBV23-1 and TRBJ1-3, with D possibly being TRBD1 (6 bases). TRBV23-1 is classed as an ORF, of uncertain function. CDR3 length: 15 amino acids. Trimming took off 4 bases at V and 3 bases at J, with 13 bases between the two ends. The CDR3 is CASSPGTRSGNTIYF. CDR3 coding DNA: TGCGCCAGCAGTCCCGGGACAAGGAGTGGAAACACCATATATTTT.

The rearrangement links TRBV25-1 to TRBJ1-2, with 8 bases matching TRBD1. After removal of 8 bases from V and 7 bases from J, the junction contained 6 bases not matched to a gene. CDR1 MGHDK and CDR2 SYGVNS come from the germline V gene. This CDR3 contains 12 residues. The CDR3 protein is CASGAGGSGYTF. Written as DNA, the CDR3 is TGTGCCAGCGGAGCAGGGGGCTCTGGCTACACCTTC.

The chain links TRBV10-2 to TRBJ2-7; D is ambiguous. V was clipped by 8 bases and J by 9 bases, with 14 bases between them. Per germline, CDR1 WSHSY and CDR2 SAAADI. This CDR3 contains 11 residues. The CDR3 region has the DNA TGCGCCAGCGACGGCCCCTCGGGGCAGTACTTC. The encoded protein is CASDGPSGQYF.

The chain recombines TRBV6-1 with TRBJ2-6; D gene uncertain. CDR1 and CDR2 from the germline V gene are MNHNS and SASEGT. The CDR3 runs 16 residues. Trimming cost V 4 bases and J 1 base, with 11 bases left between them. CDR3 residues: CASSVLIGSGANVLTF. Written as DNA, the CDR3 is TGTGCCAGCAGTGTATTGATTGGTTCTGGGGCCAACGTCCTGACTTTC.

The rearrangement links TRBV27 to TRBJ2-2; D gene uncertain. The germline gives CDR1 MNHEY, CDR2 SMNVEV (reference sequence). Trimming stripped 6 bases from V and 4 bases from J, with 18 bases between. The CDR3 runs to 16 residues. This chain's CDR3 is CASSPERVLSTGELFF. For the CDR3, the DNA is TGTGCCAGCAGCCCGGAAAGGGTTTTAAGCACCGGGGAGCTGTTTTTT.